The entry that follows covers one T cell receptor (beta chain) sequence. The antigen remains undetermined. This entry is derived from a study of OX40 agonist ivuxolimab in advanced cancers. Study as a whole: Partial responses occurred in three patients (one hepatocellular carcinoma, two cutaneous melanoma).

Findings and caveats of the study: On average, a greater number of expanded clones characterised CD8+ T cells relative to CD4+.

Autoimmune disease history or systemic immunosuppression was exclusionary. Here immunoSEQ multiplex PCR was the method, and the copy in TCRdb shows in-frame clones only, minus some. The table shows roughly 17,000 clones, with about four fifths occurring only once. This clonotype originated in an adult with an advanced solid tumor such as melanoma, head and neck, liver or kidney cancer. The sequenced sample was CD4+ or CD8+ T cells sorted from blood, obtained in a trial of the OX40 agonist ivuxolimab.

Here the CDR3 reads CASGRAHQETQYF. CDR3 nucleotide sequence: TGTGCCAGCGGGAGGGCCCACCAAGAGACCCAGTACTTC. This chain connects TRBV7-6 to TRBJ2-5, with 7 bases matching TRBD2. The CDR3 covers 13 residues. After removal of 8 bases from V and 0 bases from J, the junction contained 3 bases not matched to a gene. Germline V CDR1 and CDR2: SGHVS, FNYEAQ.